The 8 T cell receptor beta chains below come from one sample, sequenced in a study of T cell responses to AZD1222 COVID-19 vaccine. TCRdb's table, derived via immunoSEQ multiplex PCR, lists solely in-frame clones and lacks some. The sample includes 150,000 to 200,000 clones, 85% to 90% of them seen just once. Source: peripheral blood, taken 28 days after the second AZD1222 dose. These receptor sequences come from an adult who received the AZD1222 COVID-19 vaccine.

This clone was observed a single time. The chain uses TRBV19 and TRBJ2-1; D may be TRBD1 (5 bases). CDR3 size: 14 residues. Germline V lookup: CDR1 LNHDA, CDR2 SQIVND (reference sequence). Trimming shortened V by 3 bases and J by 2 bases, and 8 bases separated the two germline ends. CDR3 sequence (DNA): TGTGCCAGTAGTATTCAGGGCGCCTACAATGAGCAGTTCTTC. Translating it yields CASSIQGAYNEQFF. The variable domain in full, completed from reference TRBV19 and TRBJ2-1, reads DGGITQSPKYLFRKEGQNVTLSCEQNLNHDAMYWYRQDPGQGLRLIYYSQIVNDFQKGDIAEGYSVSREKKESFPLTVTSAQKNPTAFYLCASSIQGAYNEQFFGPGTRLTVL.

The CDR3 sequence: CASSLGQGARISTEAFF. CDR3 in DNA: TGCGCCAGCAGCTTGGGCCAGGGGGCCCGAATTTCGACTGAAGCTTTCTTT. The chain is built from TRBV5-1 and TRBJ1-1, with 8 nucleotides matching TRBD1. V gave up 0 bases and J gave up 5 bases; unmatched junction bases: 12. The CDR3 has 17 amino acids. From germline, CDR1 is SGHRS and CDR2 YFSETQ.

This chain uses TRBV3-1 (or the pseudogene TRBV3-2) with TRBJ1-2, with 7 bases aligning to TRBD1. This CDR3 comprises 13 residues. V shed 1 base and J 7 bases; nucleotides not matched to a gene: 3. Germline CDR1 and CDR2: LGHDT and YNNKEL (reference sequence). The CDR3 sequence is CASSQVTGVGYTF. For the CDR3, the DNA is TGTGCCAGCAGCCAAGTCACAGGGGTTGGCTACACCTTC.

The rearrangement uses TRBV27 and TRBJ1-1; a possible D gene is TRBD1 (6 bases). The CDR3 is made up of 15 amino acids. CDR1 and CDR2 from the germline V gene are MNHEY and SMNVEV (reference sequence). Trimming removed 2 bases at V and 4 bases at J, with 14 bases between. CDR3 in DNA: TGTGCCAGCAGTTTAATTGACAGGTATCGCACTGAAGCTTTCTTT. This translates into CASSLIDRYRTEAFF.

CDR3 protein: CASSLVGGPTYEQYF. The CDR3 DNA reads as TGCGCCAGCAGCTTGGTGGGAGGACCAACCTACGAGCAGTACTTC. The chain uses TRBV5-1 and TRBJ2-7; D is perhaps TRBD2 (6 bases). This CDR3 contains 15 residues. Germline CDR1 reads SGHRS; CDR2 reads YFSETQ. The V end lost 0 bases, the J end lost 2 bases, and 12 bases lay between the germline ends.

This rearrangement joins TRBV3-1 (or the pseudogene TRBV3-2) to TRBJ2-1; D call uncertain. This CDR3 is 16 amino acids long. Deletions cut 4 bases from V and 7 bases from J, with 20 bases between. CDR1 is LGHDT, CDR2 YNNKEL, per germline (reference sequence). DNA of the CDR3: TGTGCCAGCAGCCGTACCCAGAGCCAACTCGGGAATGAGCAGTTCTTC. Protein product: CASSRTQSQLGNEQFF.

CDR3 nucleotides: TGTGCCAGCTCACGAGGGACAGCGACCTACGAGCAGTACTTC. Translated: CASSRGTATYEQYF. The V and J genes are TRBV18 and TRBJ2-7; TRBD1 matches at 7 bases. V was pared by 4 bases and J by 2 bases, with 5 bases of the junction left unmatched. Germline CDR1 KGHSH, CDR2 LQKENI. This CDR3 has 14 residues.

The CDR3 spells CASRSTGQGGEQYF. CDR3 bases: TGTGCCAGCAGGTCTACGGGACAGGGAGGAGAGCAGTACTTC. The chain uses TRBV6-5 and TRBJ2-7; 9 bases fit TRBD1. Germline trimming cut 6 bases from V and 7 bases from J; bases unmatched to any gene: 10. Per the germline V gene, CDR1 is MNHEY and CDR2 is SVGAGI. The CDR3 length is 14 residues.